The clone carrying this TCR beta chain appeared a few times. The antigen remains unidentified. Study results and limitations: Tumor memory CD4+ T cell TCR gene usage clustered with blood and lymph node memory CD4+ cells and lymph node naive CD4+ cells. Tumor Treg TCRs overlapped most with tumor naive CD4+ cells. The larger-cohort validation was restricted to a single TCR beta V-J rearrangement rather than whole repertoires.

Semi-nested PCR with Nested Universal Primer A followed constant-region reverse priming of full-length variable regions. TCRdb re-called the 5' RACE reads through MiXCR, storing one row per CDR3 protein. In the table there are 30,000 or so distinct CDR3 sequences, around 22% of which are singletons. CDR1 is MDHEN and CDR2 is SYDVKM in the germline V gene. The V and J ends lost 2 bases and 2 bases respectively, with 14 bases between them. The CDR3 is 16 residues long. This chain joins TRBV28 and TRBJ2-3; D is possibly TRBD1 (5 bases). The sequenced sample was memory CD4+ T cells sorted from blood. Subset noted: memory CD4+ T cells, CD4+CD45RO+CD25-. This receptor was obtained from a female donor with breast cancer. CDR3 protein: CASSLGPGPNTDTQYF. In DNA, the CDR3 is TGTGCCAGCAGTTTAGGCCCAGGGCCTAACACAGATACGCAGTATTTT.